This TCR beta chain stems from a study of technical replicates of blood from several donors. Assay: immunoSEQ multiplex PCR; the TCRdb copy retains only in-frame clones and omits some. The table includes some 85,000 clones, 90% to 97% detected once. The ends lost 1 base at V and 1 base at J; junction bases unmatched: 2. Germline lookup yields CDR1 LNHDA and CDR2 SQIVND (reference sequence). This CDR3 is 15 amino acids long. The J gene is TRBJ1-1, the V gene TRBV19, with 8 positions matching TRBD1. The specimen sequenced was T cells isolated from PBMCs. The clonotype originates from a human donor in good health. As DNA, the CDR3 is TGTGCCAGTAGTATAGTTACAGGGGGGAACACTGAAGCTTTCTTT. This sequence encodes CASSIVTGGNTEAFF.